These 14 T cell receptor beta chains came from one sample sequenced in a study of identical twins. MiXCR was run by TCRdb on the 5' RACE reads, yielding one entry per CDR3 protein. The table includes 470,000 or so distinct CDR3 sequences, 24% detected once. The same sample was also used in a study of T cells expressing NK-cell markers.

The sample taken for sequencing was CD4+ T cells sorted from blood. The receptors derive from a woman aged 18 to 35 in good health.

The V and J genes are TRBV11-2 and TRBJ2-6, with 8 bases fitting TRBD1. CDR1 is SGHAT, CDR2 FQNNGV, per germline. The CDR3 runs to 17 residues. V dropped 2 bases and J dropped 0; count of bases not matched to a gene: 3. In DNA form, the CDR3 reads TGTGCCAGCAGCTTAAGGGACAGGTTCTCTGGGGCCAACGTCCTGACTTTC. Translating it yields CASSLRDRFSGANVLTF. Full variable domain (remainder filled in from reference TRBV11-2 and TRBJ2-6): EAGVAQSPRYKIIEKRQSVAFWCNPISGHATLYWYQQILGQGPKLLIQFQNNGVVDDSQLPKDRFSAERLKGVDSTLKIQPAKLEDSAVYLCASSLRDRFSGANVLTFGAGSRLTVL.

This clonotype has more than one count but fewer than ten. The chain joins TRBV7-3 to TRBJ2-1; D is possibly TRBD2 (6 bases). Germline V gene lookup returns CDR1 SGHTA and CDR2 FQGTGA. The CDR3 runs 15 residues. V was cut by 2 bases and J by 9 bases, with 17 bases left in between. CDR3 residues: CASSLGTSSLGEQFF. CDR3 DNA: TGTGCCAGCAGCTTAGGGACTTCATCCCTGGGTGAGCAGTTCTTC.

This clonotype was observed a handful of times. The chain joins TRBV18 to TRBJ2-3; D is possibly TRBD1 (5 bases). The germline CDR1 and CDR2 sequences are KGHSH and LQKENI. The CDR3 length is 14 residues. V dropped 5 bases and J dropped 1 base, with 10 bases sitting between them. The CDR3 DNA sequence: TGTGCCAGCTCAGGCAGGGCGGGCACAGATACGCAGTATTTT. This sequence encodes CASSGRAGTDTQYF.

This chain connects TRBV12-3 or TRBV12-4 to TRBJ2-1; TRBD2 aligns across 7 bases. The V gene end was trimmed by 6 bases and the J gene end by 9 bases; junction bases not matched to a gene: 11. The CDR3 is made up of 14 amino acids. DNA of the CDR3: TGTGCCAGCAGCTCCGGACTAGTCGGGTTTGAGCAGTTCTTC. The encoded protein is CASSSGLVGFEQFF.

J is TRBJ1-1 and V is TRBV5-1; 8 nucleotides align to TRBD1. Looked up from germline, CDR1 is SGHRS and CDR2 is YFSETQ. The CDR3 contains 15 residues. The J segment lost 4 bases and the V segment lost 1 base, leaving 6 bases of the junction unmatched. As DNA, the CDR3 is TGCGCCAGCAGCTTGATTGGACAGGGTGTCACTGAAGCTTTCTTT. Translation: CASSLIGQGVTEAFF.

The sample holds a few counts of this clonotype. The J gene is TRBJ2-3, the V gene TRBV5-6; 11 bases align to TRBD2. V shed 4 bases, J shed 3 bases, and the junction held 10 bases outside the gene matches. The CDR3 length is 17 residues. Germline values: CDR1 SGHDT, CDR2 YYEEEE. The CDR3 loop reads CASSAPGTSGATDTQYF. Here the CDR3 DNA reads TGTGCCAGCAGCGCCCCCGGGACTAGCGGAGCTACAGATACGCAGTATTTT. The full variable domain, completed using reference TRBV5-6 and TRBJ2-3, is DAGVTQSPTHLIKTRGQQVTLRCSPKSGHDTVSWYQQALGQGPQFIFQYYEEEERQRGNFPDRFSGHQFPNYSSELNVNALLLGDSALYLCASSAPGTSGATDTQYFGPGTRLTVL.

The chain has TRBV11-2 and TRBJ2-2; 7 bases line up with TRBD2. Germline CDR1 and CDR2: SGHAT and FQNNGV. Trimming removed 1 base from V and 5 bases from J; junction bases left unmatched: 7. The CDR3 has 16 residues. The CDR3 is CASSLARGVRTGELFF. The CDR3 DNA is TGTGCCAGCAGCTTAGCCCGGGGGGTTAGGACCGGGGAGCTGTTTTTT.

The chain joins TRBV11-2 to TRBJ1-1; 8 nucleotides match TRBD1. Trimming removed 7 bases from V and 3 bases from J; junction bases left unmatched: 10. CDR3 length equals 15 residues. The V gene's germline CDR1 is SGHAT and CDR2 FQNNGV. CDR3 DNA: TGTGCCAGCAAATACTCACAGGGGGTGGACACTGAAGCTTTCTTT. This translates into CASKYSQGVDTEAFF.

This clonotype showed up just a few times. This chain joins TRBV7-2 and TRBJ1-1, with D uncertain. V gave up 5 bases and J gave up 1 base, with 20 bases separating them. The CDR3 length is 17 residues. CDR1 is SGHTA, CDR2 FQGNSA, per germline. Here the CDR3 reads CASSPIPAGSWNTEAFF. CDR3 in DNA: TGTGCCAGCAGCCCCATTCCGGCAGGCTCCTGGAACACTGAAGCTTTCTTT.

The gene calls are TRBV20-1 and TRBJ2-1; 11 nucleotides line up with TRBD2. The CDR3 has 14 amino acids. Germline values: CDR1 DFQATT, CDR2 SNEGSKA (reference sequence). J lost 12 bases, V lost 3 bases, and 10 bases had no gene match. The CDR3 here is CSARIAGGLFRQFF. In DNA form, the CDR3 reads TGCAGTGCTAGGATAGCGGGAGGGCTCTTTCGGCAGTTCTTC.

The rearrangement uses TRBV6-1 and TRBJ2-1; TRBD2 matches 7 bases. The CDR3 is 16 amino acids. Germline assignment: CDR1 MNHNS and CDR2 SASEGT. With V trimmed by 5 bases and J by 8 bases, 15 bases remained unmatched. In nucleotides, the CDR3 is TGTGCCAGCAGTCCCCGCGGTAGCGGGCATAGGTATGAGCAGTTCTTC. Its protein is CASSPRGSGHRYEQFF.

This clonotype has a handful of counts. The V call is TRBV7-9, the J call TRBJ1-1; a weak D match, TRBD1 (6 bases). The CDR3 contains 13 residues. The germline V and J ends were trimmed by 5 bases and 4 bases, with 11 bases remaining between them. Germline CDR1 is SEHNR and CDR2 is FQNEAQ (reference sequence). Here the CDR3 reads CASSPRGATEAFF. The CDR3 DNA is TGTGCCAGCAGCCCCCGGGGGGCCACTGAAGCTTTCTTT.

The chain recombines TRBV2 with TRBJ2-1; D gene unclear. Trimming stripped 2 bases from V and 2 bases from J, with 7 bases between. Germline CDR1 and CDR2: SNHLY and FYNNEI. The CDR3 totals 14 residues. CDR3 protein: CASSESEAYNEQFF. Written as DNA, the CDR3 is TGTGCCAGCAGTGAATCTGAGGCCTACAATGAGCAGTTCTTC.

This chain connects TRBV5-8 to TRBJ2-5; no firm D call. CDR1 SGHTS and CDR2 YDEGEE come from the germline V gene. The CDR3 loop spans 12 amino acids. V was shortened by 7 bases and J by 4 bases, with 11 bases between the two germline ends. The CDR3 nucleotides read TGTGCCAGCGCCTTAGGTAGAGAGACCCAGTACTTC. Amino acids: CASALGRETQYF.